These 23 T cell receptor beta chains came from one sample sequenced in a study of cytomegalovirus exposure and HLA in healthy donors. The PCR used 60 Vbeta and 13 Jbeta primers. TCRdb's copy holds only in-frame clones and misses some; the assay was immunoSEQ multiplex PCR. The sample gives 130,000 or so clones, 70% to 90% of which show up once; more than 1.5% is in the top ten. What was sequenced was PBMCs. The receptors here all came from a man between 40 and 49 years old in good health and CMV-seronegative.

This clone turned up a few times. The chain uses TRBV7-9 and TRBJ2-1; a possible D gene is TRBD2 (5 bases). This CDR3 is built from 14 residues. V was trimmed by 6 bases and J by 7 bases, leaving 16 bases between them. CDR1 and CDR2 (germline): SEHNR, FQNEAQ (reference sequence). The CDR3 loop reads CASSQTNNENEQFF. In nucleotides, the CDR3 is TGTGCCAGCAGTCAGACTAACAATGAGAATGAGCAGTTCTTC. Full variable domain (missing parts from reference TRBV7-9 and TRBJ2-1): DTGVSQNPRHKITKRGQNVTFRCDPISEHNRLYWYRQTLGQGPEFLTYFQNEAQLEKSRLLSDRFSAERPKGSFSTLEIQRTEQGDSAMYLCASSQTNNENEQFFGPGTRLTVL.

The chain has TRBV5-1 and TRBJ2-7; TRBD2 agrees at 9 bases. The CDR3 is 16 amino acids. V lost 0 bases, J lost 2 bases, and 6 bases stayed unmatched. In germline, CDR1 is SGHRS, CDR2 YFSETQ. In DNA, the CDR3 is TGCGCCAGCAGCTTGGGGACTAGCGCCCAACCCTACGAGCAGTACTTC. Translated: CASSLGTSAQPYEQYF.

This clone was seen only a few times. Other nucleotide sequences from this sample produce the same CDR3. V and J are TRBV27 and TRBJ1-2, with D tentatively TRBD1 (6 bases). The CDR3 loop spans 14 amino acids. The germline V gene encodes CDR1 MNHEY and CDR2 SMNVEV (reference sequence). V was trimmed by 4 bases and J by 5 bases, leaving 14 bases between them. The CDR3 DNA reads as TGTGCCAGCAGTTCGACAGGTTCCAGATATGGCTACACCTTC. Its translation is CASSSTGSRYGYTF.

The V gene is TRBV6-6, the J gene TRBJ2-3, with D possibly being TRBD2 (5 bases). The germline CDR1 and CDR2 sequences are MNHNY and SVGAGI (reference sequence). Trimming removed 7 bases from V and 4 bases from J, with 12 bases in between. The CDR3 totals 13 residues. CDR3 bases: TGTGCCAGCAATACCTTACTAGCAGATACGCAGTATTTT. Its translation is CASNTLLADTQYF.

The rearrangement uses TRBV19 and TRBJ1-1; D remains unclear. Germline V gives CDR1 LNHDA, CDR2 SQIVND (reference sequence). The CDR3 consists of 16 residues. Deletions cut 5 bases from V and 1 base from J, with 17 bases between. CDR3 coding DNA: TGTGCCAGTAGTCCACAGAATAGTCCCAGGAACACTGAAGCTTTCTTT. Its protein is CASSPQNSPRNTEAFF.

This chain joins TRBV7-8 and TRBJ1-4; 8 positions match TRBD1. Trimming at V came to 1 base and at J to 4 bases, leaving 14 bases not matched to a gene. The CDR3 has 19 amino acids. Germline CDR1 is SGHVS and CDR2 is FQNEAQ. For the CDR3, the DNA is TGTGCCAGCAGCTTAGTGGGGGCAGGGGGCCCAAGGTATAATGAAAAACTGTTTTTT. This codes for CASSLVGAGGPRYNEKLFF.

This chain joins TRBV11-3 and TRBJ2-6, with 7 bases identical to TRBD1. Germline lookup yields CDR1 SGHNT and CDR2 YENEEA. V was clipped by 5 bases and J by 2 bases; unmatched bases: 3. This CDR3 comprises 15 residues. CDR3 loop: CASSVGQPGANVLTF. The CDR3, as DNA: TGTGCCAGCAGCGTGGGACAGCCTGGGGCCAACGTCCTGACTTTC.

The chain uses TRBV6-5 and TRBJ1-1, with 7 positions matching TRBD1. The CDR3 length is 13 residues. V shed 2 bases and J 5 bases; nucleotides not matched to a gene: 2. Germline V gives CDR1 MNHEY, CDR2 SVGAGI. The chain's CDR3 is CASSYGQETEAFF. CDR3 nucleotide sequence: TGTGCCAGCAGTTACGGACAGGAGACTGAAGCTTTCTTT.

This sequence joins TRBV7-8 and TRBJ2-1; TRBD1 aligns across 9 bases. The CDR3 sequence is 15 residues long. CDR1 and CDR2 from the germline V gene are SGHVS and FQNEAQ. V shed 5 bases and J 3 bases; nucleotides not matched to a gene: 5. The CDR3 sequence: CASSLTGGDYNEQFF. CDR3 DNA: TGTGCCAGCAGCCTTACAGGGGGCGACTACAATGAGCAGTTCTTC.

The J gene is TRBJ2-2, the V gene TRBV6-5; maybe TRBD2 (5 bases). The V and J ends lost 4 bases and 0 bases respectively, with 6 bases between them. In germline, CDR1 is MNHEY, CDR2 SVGAGI. The CDR3 length is 14 residues. The CDR3 DNA follows: TGTGCCAGCAGTTGGCGGGCGAACACCGGGGAGCTGTTTTTT. Encoded protein: CASSWRANTGELFF.

V usage is TRBV6-1 and J usage is TRBJ2-7, with 10 positions matching TRBD1. Germline V gene lookup returns CDR1 MNHNS and CDR2 SASEGT. This CDR3 has 16 residues. Unmatched junction bases numbered 8, after V lost 4 bases and J lost 2 bases. This CDR3 reads CASSGGQGETPYEQYF. The DNA for the CDR3 is TGTGCCAGCAGTGGAGGACAGGGGGAAACCCCCTACGAGCAGTACTTC.

This clone has a handful of counts. The chain has TRBV18 and TRBJ2-7; D is possibly TRBD2 (5 bases). V was shortened by 3 bases and J by 2 bases, with 14 bases between the two germline ends. Looked up from germline, CDR1 is KGHSH and CDR2 is LQKENI. The CDR3 sequence is 15 residues long. The CDR3: CASSPPDWATYEQYF. CDR3 DNA: TGTGCCAGCTCACCTCCGGACTGGGCAACCTACGAGCAGTACTTC.

This sequence joins TRBV9 and TRBJ1-5; TRBD1 agrees at 10 bases. The CDR3 is made up of 15 amino acids. The germline gives CDR1 SGDLS, CDR2 YYNGEE. J lost 7 bases, V lost 0 bases, and 4 bases had no gene match. CDR3: CASSVVGTGAQPQHF. CDR3 bases: TGTGCCAGCAGCGTAGTTGGGACAGGGGCCCAGCCCCAGCATTTT. Drawing the rest from reference TRBV9 and TRBJ1-5, the complete variable domain is DSGVTQTPKHLITATGQRVTLRCSPRSGDLSVYWYQQSLDQGLQFLIQYYNGEERAKGNILERFSAQQFPDLHSELNLSSLELGDSALYFCASSVVGTGAQPQHFGDGTRLSIL.

The chain recombines TRBV30 with TRBJ2-7, with TRBD1 identical over 8 bases. The CDR3 consists of 12 residues. Per the germline V gene, CDR1 is GTSNPN and CDR2 is SVGIG (reference sequence). The V segment lost 7 bases and the J segment 6 bases; nucleotides outside the gene matches: 8. The DNA for the CDR3 is TGTGCCTACGGACAGGGAGCTATCGAGCAGTACTTC. Translated, it gives CAYGQGAIEQYF.

The chain employs TRBV7-6 and TRBJ2-3, with D tentatively TRBD1 (5 bases). CDR1 is SGHVS, CDR2 FNYEAQ, per germline. The CDR3 extends over 12 amino acids. V was pared by 10 bases and J by 4 bases, with 12 bases between. CDR3 DNA: TGTGCCACCCGCTCACAGGCAGATACGCAGTATTTT. This sequence encodes CATRSQADTQYF.

The V call is TRBV25-1, the J call TRBJ2-2; a possible D gene is TRBD1 (7 bases). Trimming cost V 6 bases and J 3 bases, with 14 bases left between them. The CDR3 consists of 15 residues. Germline V gene sequence: CDR1 MGHDK, CDR2 SYGVNS. The CDR3 here is CASRETGDYTGELFF. CDR3 nucleotides: TGTGCCAGCAGAGAAACAGGGGACTACACCGGGGAGCTGTTTTTT.

This clone has just a few counts. This rearrangement joins TRBV5-1 to TRBJ1-1; 9 nucleotides align to TRBD1. V lost 4 bases, J lost 8 bases, and 24 bases stayed unmatched. This CDR3 region has 19 residues. Germline V gives CDR1 SGHRS, CDR2 YFSETQ. The CDR3 nucleotides are TGCGCCAGCAGCCCGAGATCCGACAGGGGGGGTAATCTGGTTCCAGAAGCTTTCTTT. Translated, it gives CASSPRSDRGGNLVPEAFF.

The J gene is TRBJ2-3, the V gene TRBV7-2; 9 nucleotides align to TRBD1. This CDR3 has 16 amino acids. From germline, CDR1 is SGHTA and CDR2 FQGNSA. V was pared by 4 bases and J by 7 bases, with 12 bases of the junction left unmatched. CDR3 in amino acids: CASSSRPGQGPNTQYF. The CDR3, as DNA: TGTGCCAGCAGCTCAAGGCCGGGACAGGGACCGAATACGCAGTATTTT.

The chain has TRBV30 and TRBJ1-1; no reliable D call. The CDR3 covers 13 residues. The V gene's germline CDR1 is GTSNPN and CDR2 SVGIG (reference sequence). Between the trimmed V and J ends, which lost 3 bases and 5 bases, there was a span of 13 bases. Written as DNA, the CDR3 is TGTGCCTGGAGGCCCGGGAGTAAGACTGAAGCTTTCTTT. This codes for CAWRPGSKTEAFF.

The V and J genes are TRBV9 and TRBJ2-1; 9 nucleotides match TRBD1. V was clipped by 2 bases and J by 9 bases; unmatched bases: 9. Germline V lookup: CDR1 SGDLS, CDR2 YYNGEE. The CDR3 consists of 15 residues. The CDR3 DNA is TGTGCCAGCAGCGTGGGGACAGGGAGAGGTGGTGAGCAGTTCTTC. This sequence encodes CASSVGTGRGGEQFF.

In this sample, this clone turned up once. V gene TRBV19 combines with J gene TRBJ1-1, with D hard to call. CDR3 length: 14 amino acids. CDR1 and CDR2 from the germline V gene are LNHDA and SQIVND (reference sequence). Between the trimmed V and J ends, which lost 5 bases and 2 bases, there was a span of 12 bases. CDR3 region: CASSVWTGNTEAFF. The CDR3 region has the DNA TGTGCCAGTAGTGTTTGGACGGGAAACACTGAAGCTTTCTTT.

This clone occurred a few times. CDR3 loop: CASSPSFGWNEQFF. For the CDR3, the DNA is TGTGCCAGCAGCCCCTCCTTCGGGTGGAATGAGCAGTTCTTC. This chain connects TRBV11-3 to TRBJ2-1; D not certain. The CDR3 contains 14 residues. V was cut by 5 bases and J by 7 bases, with 15 bases left in between. Germline V gives CDR1 SGHNT, CDR2 YENEEA.

This clone occurred a few times. The chain carries TRBV5-1 and TRBJ2-6; 9 nucleotides align to TRBD2. The germline CDR1 and CDR2 sequences are SGHRS and YFSETQ. This CDR3 comprises 17 residues. V shed 4 bases, J shed 3 bases, and the junction held 8 bases outside the gene matches. The CDR3 sequence is CASSPFAGGRGANVLTF. The CDR3 nucleotides read TGCGCCAGCAGCCCCTTTGCGGGGGGGCGTGGGGCCAACGTCCTGACTTTC.